The 27 T cell receptor beta chains given below trace back to one sample, sequenced in a study of blood T cell repertoires in COVID-19. Sequenced by immunoSEQ multiplex PCR; TCRdb stores in-frame clones only, minus some. The data contain hundreds of thousands of clones, approximately 90% of them singletons. Source material: PBMCs or T cells enriched from blood (not recorded which). The source is a woman between 45 and 65 years old who had recovered from COVID-19.

V is TRBV7-9 and J is TRBJ2-2; D call uncertain. V was trimmed by 2 bases and J by 1 base, leaving 5 bases between them. The CDR3 has 14 residues. Germline CDR1 reads SEHNR; CDR2 reads FQNEAQ (reference sequence). Here the CDR3 DNA reads TGTGCCAGCAGCTTAACAGAGAACACCGGGGAGCTGTTTTTT. As protein: CASSLTENTGELFF.

The chain's CDR3 is CASSPEAGGFYGYTF. The CDR3 bases are TGTGCCAGCAGCCCTGAAGCAGGGGGCTTCTATGGCTACACCTTC. The chain couples TRBV7-9 to TRBJ1-2, with 8 bases lining up with TRBD1. CDR1 is SEHNR, CDR2 FQNEAQ, per germline (reference sequence). After removal of 5 bases from V and 4 bases from J, the junction contained 9 bases not matched to a gene. The CDR3 sequence is 15 residues long.

The V call is TRBV4-1, the J call TRBJ1-1; possible D gene TRBD1, 6 bases. Germline CDR1 is MGHRA and CDR2 is YSYEKL. CDR3 length equals 13 residues. Trimming removed 0 bases from V and 5 bases from J, with 7 bases in between. The CDR3 loop is CASSQDRGTEAFF. CDR3 nucleotide sequence: TGCGCCAGCAGCCAAGATAGGGGGACTGAAGCTTTCTTT.

This clone turned up a few times. The chain has TRBV2 and TRBJ1-2, with unresolved D. The CDR3 sequence is 15 residues long. Germline loops: CDR1 SNHLY, CDR2 FYNNEI. V lost 2 bases and J 1 base, leaving 11 bases between the germline ends. The DNA of the CDR3 is TGTGCCAGCAGTGAACGGGAAACCCGTAACTATGGCTACACCTTC. It codes for CASSERETRNYGYTF.

J is TRBJ2-3 and V is TRBV4-2; 11 nucleotides align to TRBD2. V trimming: 3 bases; J trimming: 5 bases; junction bases outside the gene matches: 4. The CDR3 runs to 15 residues. Germline V CDR1 and CDR2: LGHNA, YNFKEQ. CDR3 residues: CASSHSGGAKDTQYF. The CDR3, as DNA: TGTGCCAGCAGCCATAGCGGGGGGGCAAAAGATACGCAGTATTTT.

V usage is TRBV7-8 and J usage is TRBJ1-2, with 9 bases aligning to TRBD1. This CDR3 is 17 amino acids long. Trimming at V came to 3 bases and at J to 4 bases, leaving 12 bases not matched to a gene. Germline assignment: CDR1 SGHVS and CDR2 FQNEAQ. The DNA for the CDR3 is TGTGCCAGCAGCTTCCACCATACCGGACAGGGGTTCTATGGCTACACCTTC. Protein sequence: CASSFHHTGQGFYGYTF.

V and J are TRBV4-3 and TRBJ1-2, with 9 bases that match TRBD1. The germline V gene has CDR1 LGHNA and CDR2 YSLEER. The V segment lost 4 bases and the J segment 1 base; nucleotides outside the gene matches: 19. The CDR3 is 20 amino acids. The CDR3, as DNA: TGCGCCAGCAGCCGCCCGGGACAGGGCTGCAGAGTAACATTTAACTATGGCTACACCTTC. It specifies CASSRPGQGCRVTFNYGYTF.

V gene TRBV14 combines with J gene TRBJ1-6; TRBD1 agrees at 10 bases. The CDR3 is 18 residues long. Looked up from germline, CDR1 is SGHDN and CDR2 is FVKESK. Trimming removed 1 base from V and 3 bases from J; junction bases left unmatched: 6. CDR3 bases: TGTGCCAGCAGCCAAGGGGGGACAGGGGACTACTATAATTCACCCCTCCACTTT. Protein product: CASSQGGTGDYYNSPLHF.

This rearrangement joins TRBV6-5 to TRBJ2-7, with D possibly matching TRBD1 (6 bases). Germline V gene lookup returns CDR1 MNHEY and CDR2 SVGAGI. The germline V and J ends were trimmed by 2 bases and 1 base, with 15 bases remaining between them. The CDR3 has 16 residues. The CDR3 DNA reads TGTGCCAGCAGTTACCTCAGGACAGCTTTATCCTACGAGCAGTACTTC. Its protein is CASSYLRTALSYEQYF.

The gene calls are TRBV5-5 and TRBJ2-7; possibly TRBD1 for D (6 bases). Trimming removed 1 base at V and 5 bases at J, with 19 bases between. CDR3 length equals 16 residues. Germline CDR1 reads SGHKS; CDR2 reads YYEKEE (reference sequence). The CDR3 spells CASSLRGTPFGDEQYF. In DNA, the CDR3 is TGTGCCAGCAGCTTGAGGGGGACGCCTTTTGGTGACGAGCAGTACTTC. Complete variable domain (other parts from reference TRBV5-5 and TRBJ2-7): DAGVTQSPTHLIKTRGQQVTLRCSPISGHKSVSWYQQVLGQGPQFIFQYYEKEERGRGNFPDRFSARQFPNYSSELNVNALLLGDSALYLCASSLRGTPFGDEQYFGPGTRLTVT.

The chain has TRBV3-1 (or the pseudogene TRBV3-2) and TRBJ1-2; possibly TRBD1 for D (6 bases). From germline, CDR1 is LGHDT and CDR2 YNNKEL (reference sequence). Trimming left V 8 bases short and J 7 bases short, with 14 bases between. The CDR3 is 12 residues long. The CDR3 bases are TGTGCCAGCGAAGCTGGGGGCGGTGGCTACACCTTC. It codes for CASEAGGGGYTF.

This chain joins TRBV2 and TRBJ1-1, with 7 bases identical to TRBD1. The germline V gene has CDR1 SNHLY and CDR2 FYNNEI. The CDR3 spans 14 residues. Trimming removed 4 bases from V and 5 bases from J; junction bases left unmatched: 7. The CDR3 nucleotides are TGTGCCAGCAGTGGACAGGGCCCGGGGACTGAAGCTTTCTTT. It codes for CASSGQGPGTEAFF.

The gene calls are TRBV19 and TRBJ2-7, with D maybe TRBD1 (7 bases). V lost 2 bases, J lost 1 base, and 9 bases lay in between. Per the germline V gene, CDR1 is LNHDA and CDR2 is SQIVND (reference sequence). CDR3 length equals 14 residues. This CDR3 reads CASSIQGGSYEQYF. In nucleotides, the CDR3 is TGTGCCAGTAGTATACAGGGGGGTTCCTACGAGCAGTACTTC.

The gene calls are TRBV7-9 and TRBJ1-5; a weak D match, TRBD1 (6 bases). Germline values: CDR1 SEHNR, CDR2 FQNEAQ (reference sequence). The CDR3 totals 18 residues. V was clipped by 1 base and J by 0 bases, with 16 bases between them. This chain's CDR3 is CASSLVLGAGDSNQPQHF. The CDR3 DNA follows: TGTGCCAGCAGCTTAGTCTTAGGGGCAGGGGATAGCAATCAGCCCCAGCATTTT.

This chain joins TRBV5-6 and TRBJ1-2; TRBD1 matches 7 bases. Looked up from germline, CDR1 is SGHDT and CDR2 is YYEEEE. The CDR3 contains 13 residues. The V gene end was trimmed by 0 bases and the J gene end by 14 bases; junction bases not matched to a gene: 10. CDR3 protein: CASSLGGGASYTF. In DNA, the CDR3 is TGTGCCAGCAGCTTGGGAGGGGGCGCATCTTATACCTTC.

The chain carries TRBV4-2 and TRBJ2-1; 10 bases are shared with TRBD2. The CDR3 has 17 amino acids. Germline CDR1 reads LGHNA; CDR2 reads YNFKEQ. The V segment lost 0 bases and the J segment 7 bases; nucleotides outside the gene matches: 9. CDR3 sequence reads: CASSQEPLPGLANEQFF. The CDR3, as DNA: TGTGCCAGCAGCCAAGAACCACTCCCGGGACTAGCGAATGAGCAGTTCTTC.

The chain employs TRBV27 and TRBJ1-2; the D gene is possibly TRBD1 (6 bases). The V and J ends lost 6 bases and 4 bases respectively, with 12 bases between them. Germline V CDR1 and CDR2: MNHEY, SMNVEV (reference sequence). The CDR3 totals 13 residues. CDR3 in amino acids: CASSRTGSYGYTF. The CDR3 bases are TGTGCCAGCAGCCGTACAGGGTCCTATGGCTACACCTTC.

The CDR3 DNA reads as TGTGCCAGCACGGCAGGGGGACAGTTCAATGAAAAACTGTTTTTT. Translating gives CASTAGGQFNEKLFF. The V and J genes are TRBV2 and TRBJ1-4; TRBD1 matches at 7 bases. CDR1 SNHLY and CDR2 FYNNEI come from the germline V gene. V was pared by 7 bases and J by 5 bases, with 10 bases of the junction left unmatched. The CDR3 length is 15 residues.

This chain joins TRBV19 and TRBJ1-4; D not resolved. Per germline, CDR1 LNHDA and CDR2 SQIVND (reference sequence). Deletions cut 2 bases from V and 5 bases from J, with 3 bases between. The CDR3 is 12 residues long. The CDR3 DNA follows: TGTGCCAGTAGTATACGGAATGAAAAACTGTTTTTT. Amino acid sequence: CASSIRNEKLFF.

J is TRBJ1-4 and V is TRBV15; D gene unclear. The CDR3 is made up of 15 amino acids. Germline V lookup: CDR1 LNHNV, CDR2 YYDKDF (reference sequence). Trimming took 4 bases from V and 5 from J, leaving 14 bases between them. CDR3 residues: CATSISPGSNEKLFF. In nucleotides, the CDR3 is TGTGCCACCAGCATTTCCCCGGGTTCCAATGAAAAACTGTTTTTT.

J is TRBJ1-5 and V is TRBV7-2; D possibly corresponds to TRBD1 (5 bases). There are 14 residues in the CDR3. The germline V gene has CDR1 SGHTA and CDR2 FQGNSA. V was trimmed by 8 bases and J by 3 bases, leaving 14 bases between them. This CDR3 is CASRGDFNNQPQHF. CDR3 nucleotides: TGTGCCAGCCGGGGGGATTTTAACAATCAGCCCCAGCATTTT.

The chain recombines TRBV11-2 with TRBJ2-5; 8 nucleotides line up with TRBD1. The CDR3 loop spans 15 amino acids. Unmatched junction bases numbered 8, after V lost 3 bases and J lost 5 bases. Germline V gene sequence: CDR1 SGHAT, CDR2 FQNNGV. The CDR3 bases are TGTGCCAGCAGCTTCCCGGCAGGGGGCGTGGAGACCCAGTACTTC. This codes for CASSFPAGGVETQYF.

The V and J genes are TRBV25-1 and TRBJ1-2, with D possibly matching TRBD1 (6 bases). The CDR3 is 13 residues long. Trimming pared 1 base from V and 6 bases from J, leaving 9 bases between. Germline lookup yields CDR1 MGHDK and CDR2 SYGVNS. CDR3 amino acids: CASSESGAHGYTF. The DNA for the CDR3 is TGTGCCAGCAGTGAATCAGGGGCCCATGGCTACACCTTC.

The V gene is TRBV7-9, the J gene TRBJ1-2, with D possibly being TRBD1 (6 bases). Germline V lookup: CDR1 SEHNR, CDR2 FQNEAQ (reference sequence). With 6 bases removed from V and 0 bases from J, the gap between germline ends came to 17 bases. This CDR3 has 16 amino acids. The CDR3 loop reads CASSRRTASSNYGYTF. Written as DNA, the CDR3 is TGTGCCAGCAGTCGGAGGACAGCATCCTCTAACTATGGCTACACCTTC.

V usage is TRBV5-6 and J usage is TRBJ1-4; no firm D call. Germline loops: CDR1 SGHDT, CDR2 YYEEEE. This CDR3 has 16 residues. V lost 1 base, J lost 7 bases, and 17 bases lay in between. The chain's CDR3 is CASSLRVAVNFEKLFF. Here the CDR3 DNA reads TGTGCCAGCAGCTTGCGGGTTGCCGTGAATTTTGAAAAACTGTTTTTT.

The V gene is TRBV28, the J gene TRBJ2-5; possibly TRBD2 for D (5 bases). The CDR3 covers 15 residues. Germline V gene lookup returns CDR1 MDHEN and CDR2 SYDVKM. The V end was cut by 7 bases, the J end by 5 bases, with 20 bases between. CDR3 sequence: CASTLSGKDWETQYF. DNA for the CDR3: TGTGCCAGCACCCTCTCGGGAAAGGATTGGGAGACCCAGTACTTC.

The chain links TRBV19 to TRBJ2-7; D possibly corresponds to TRBD2 (6 bases). V lost 3 bases and J 2 bases, leaving 8 bases between the germline ends. Per the germline V gene, CDR1 is LNHDA and CDR2 is SQIVND (reference sequence). This CDR3 spans 13 amino acids. CDR3 region: CASSMPSAYEQYF. CDR3 nucleotides: TGTGCCAGTAGTATGCCTAGCGCCTACGAGCAGTACTTC.